A single sample gave rise to the 14 T cell receptor beta chains below, sequenced in a study of shared clonotypes between healthy human individuals. The repertoire was sequenced with immunoSEQ multiplex PCR; TCRdb's copy has only in-frame clones and lacks some. The sample shows approximately 2.5 million clones, over 85% of them seen only once. The sequencing sample was made of naive CD4+ T cells from PBMCs. Specified subset: CD45RA+ positively selected. Receptors originate from a man aged 18 to 30 in good health. Some clones in this sample may be carry-over from other donors' samples.

This chain connects TRBV7-7 to TRBJ2-3; the D is unclear. The V and J ends lost 5 bases and 2 bases respectively, with 8 bases between them. This CDR3 region has 13 residues. The germline V gene encodes CDR1 SSHAT and CDR2 FNYEAQ (reference sequence). CDR3 DNA sequence: TGTGCCAGCAGCCTTACGTACACAGATACGCAGTATTTT. Encoded protein: CASSLTYTDTQYF.

The gene calls are TRBV30 and TRBJ1-2, with TRBD1 matching over 11 bases. The CDR3 extends over 13 amino acids. Germline assignment: CDR1 GTSNPN and CDR2 SVGIG (reference sequence). The J segment lost 1 base and the V segment lost 7 bases, leaving 2 bases of the junction unmatched. DNA for the CDR3: TGTGCCTACGGGACAGGGGGTAACTATGGCTACACCTTC. This codes for CAYGTGGNYGYTF.

The rearrangement joins TRBV19 to TRBJ2-5; TRBD2 agrees at 14 bases. V was clipped by 5 bases and J by 1 base; unmatched bases: 6. The germline V gene encodes CDR1 LNHDA and CDR2 SQIVND (reference sequence). CDR3 length: 17 residues. The CDR3 loop is CASSGRGLAGAQETQYF. The CDR3 DNA reads as TGTGCCAGTAGTGGCCGGGGACTAGCGGGGGCCCAAGAGACCCAGTACTTC.

The J gene is TRBJ2-1, the V gene TRBV7-9; weak D call: TRBD2 (5 bases). This CDR3 comprises 13 residues. Per germline, CDR1 SEHNR and CDR2 FQNEAQ (reference sequence). The germline V and J ends were trimmed by 3 bases and 9 bases, with 12 bases remaining between them. The CDR3 loop is CASSLPGLFEQFF. The CDR3 DNA is TGTGCCAGCAGCTTGCCTGGACTCTTTGAGCAGTTCTTC.

V usage is TRBV28 and J usage is TRBJ1-5; possible D gene TRBD1, 6 bases. The V end was cut by 6 bases, the J end by 6 bases, with 12 bases between. Germline-derived CDR1 and CDR2 are MDHEN and SYDVKM. This CDR3 contains 13 residues. The chain's CDR3 is CASSPDRFQPQHF. The CDR3 DNA reads TGTGCCAGCAGCCCAGACAGGTTTCAGCCCCAGCATTTT.

This clone appeared once. The chain uses TRBV7-2 and TRBJ2-2; unclear D gene. V was pared by 5 bases and J by 5 bases, with 12 bases between. This CDR3 spans 14 amino acids. Germline V gene data show CDR1 as SGHTA and CDR2 as FQGNSA. The CDR3 sequence is CASSRSVYTGELFF. Written as DNA, the CDR3 is TGTGCCAGCAGCCGCTCAGTCTATACCGGGGAGCTGTTTTTT.

The gene calls are TRBV21-1 and TRBJ1-2. TRBV21-1 is designated a pseudogene. CDR3 length: 17 amino acids. DNA of the CDR3: TGTGCCAGCAGCAATCCCCCTCGAGGACCGGCTAACTATGGCTACACCTTC. As protein: CASSNPPRGPANYGYTF.

The chain carries TRBV7-2 and TRBJ2-5, with D possibly TRBD1 on 6 matching bases. The length of the CDR3 is 14 residues. V was clipped by 3 bases and J by 1 base, with 9 bases between them. Per the germline V gene, CDR1 is SGHTA and CDR2 is FQGNSA. CDR3 region: CASSLRQVQETQYF. The CDR3 DNA reads TGTGCCAGCAGCTTGAGACAGGTCCAAGAGACCCAGTACTTC. Based on the CDR3 plus reference TRBV7-2 and TRBJ2-5, the full variable domain is GAGVSQSPSNKVTEKGKDVELRCDPISGHTALYWYRQSLGQGLEFLIYFQGNSAPDKSGLPSDRFSAERTGGSVSTLTIQRTQQEDSAVYLCASSLRQVQETQYFGPGTRLLVL.

J is TRBJ2-7 and V is TRBV7-2; maybe TRBD2 (6 bases). This CDR3 spans 13 amino acids. The V end was cut by 5 bases, the J end by 4 bases, with 12 bases between. Germline assignment: CDR1 SGHTA and CDR2 FQGNSA. CDR3 amino acids: CASSPGGGYEQYF. DNA for the CDR3: TGTGCCAGCAGCCCCGGTGGGGGGTACGAGCAGTACTTC.

The J gene is TRBJ1-4, the V gene TRBV5-1; 8 nucleotides agree with TRBD1. Germline CDR1 SGHRS, CDR2 YFSETQ. The CDR3 contains 16 residues. The V segment lost 0 bases and the J segment 3 bases; nucleotides outside the gene matches: 4. The CDR3 DNA sequence: TGCGCCAGCAGCTTGGGACAGGGGTCGGCTAATGAAAAACTGTTTTTT. Residues: CASSLGQGSANEKLFF.

This clone was found once. V usage is TRBV4-1 and J usage is TRBJ2-1; 10 bases fit TRBD2. The CDR3 length is 20 residues. Germline assignment: CDR1 MGHRA and CDR2 YSYEKL. V dropped 0 bases and J dropped 7; count of bases not matched to a gene: 18. In DNA form, the CDR3 reads TGCGCCAGCAGCCAAGATTCGGGGGCCAGCGGGAGGGCTACGTGGAATGAGCAGTTCTTC. Protein: CASSQDSGASGRATWNEQFF.

J is TRBJ1-2 and V is TRBV5-1, with D unresolved. This CDR3 is built from 14 residues. The ends were cut back, 4 bases at V and 4 bases at J, with 14 bases in the middle. Germline CDR1 reads SGHRS; CDR2 reads YFSETQ. The CDR3 reads CASSEDDIFYGYTF. In DNA form, the CDR3 reads TGCGCCAGCAGCGAGGATGACATCTTCTATGGCTACACCTTC.

In nucleotides, the CDR3 is TGTGCCAGCAGTTTATCGGGGGCCTACACAGATACGCAGTATTTT. Amino acid sequence: CASSLSGAYTDTQYF. V usage is TRBV27 and J usage is TRBJ2-3, with a weak D call TRBD1 (6 bases). The CDR3 consists of 15 residues. Trimming took off 0 bases at V and 2 bases at J, with 9 bases between the two ends. Germline V gene sequence: CDR1 MNHEY, CDR2 SMNVEV (reference sequence).

This chain uses TRBV5-4 with TRBJ1-3; weak D call: TRBD1 (5 bases). Germline V gene data show CDR1 as SGHNT and CDR2 as YYREEE (reference sequence). The CDR3 is 14 residues long. V was cut by 6 bases and J by 2 bases, with 12 bases left in between. Here the CDR3 DNA reads TGTGCCAGCACCGACTGGGGGGCTGGAAACACCATATATTTT. It specifies CASTDWGAGNTIYF.